Below are 6 T cell receptor beta chains sequenced from a single sample in a study of blood T cell repertoires in COVID-19. Using immunoSEQ multiplex PCR, the repertoire was profiled, and TCRdb retains in-frame clones only, with some absent. The sample has 250,000 to 350,000 clones; around 90% are singletons. Sequences were obtained from peripheral blood. These receptors were taken from a man between 18 and 35 years old with active or convalescent COVID-19.

A few counts support this clone. V is TRBV7-8 and J is TRBJ1-2; D remains ambiguous. Per germline, CDR1 SGHVS and CDR2 FQNEAQ. The V and J ends lost 1 base and 6 bases respectively, with 21 bases between them. CDR3 length: 17 amino acids. CDR3 coding DNA: TGTGCCAGCAGCTTAGAACTAGCTGTTCCGGATGGAGATGGCTACACCTTC. Translating gives CASSLELAVPDGDGYTF. Looking up the rest from reference TRBV7-8 and TRBJ1-2 gives the full variable domain: GAGVSQSPRYKVAKRGQDVALRCDPISGHVSLFWYQQALGQGPEFLTYFQNEAQLDKSGLPSDRFFAERPEGSVSTLKIQRTQQEDSAVYLCASSLELAVPDGDGYTFGSGTRLTVV.

The chain has TRBV11-2 and TRBJ2-1, with 8 bases identical to TRBD1. This CDR3 has 15 residues. Germline V gene data show CDR1 as SGHAT and CDR2 as FQNNGV. V gave up 0 bases and J gave up 10 bases; unmatched junction bases: 8. CDR3 nucleotide sequence: TGTGCCAGCAGCTTAGATCGGTCAGGGGGCAAAGAGCAGTTCTTC. Translated: CASSLDRSGGKEQFF.

This chain joins TRBV4-1 and TRBJ2-1; D is ambiguous. The germline gives CDR1 MGHRA, CDR2 YSYEKL. The CDR3 sequence is 11 residues long. Trimming shortened V by 1 base and J by 14 bases, and 9 bases separated the two germline ends. The CDR3 spells CASSQGSIEFF. The CDR3 DNA reads TGCGCCAGCAGCCAAGGGAGTATAGAGTTCTTC.

The chain is built from TRBV5-4 and TRBJ1-2; maybe TRBD1 (6 bases). This CDR3 comprises 13 residues. Germline CDR1 SGHNT, CDR2 YYREEE (reference sequence). V shed 2 bases and J shed 3 bases, with 8 bases lying between them. CDR3 DNA sequence: TGTGCCAGCAGCTTAAGGACAGACTATGGCTACACCTTC. It yields the protein CASSLRTDYGYTF.

The CDR3, as DNA: TGTGCCAGCAGTTCGATACCTCGACTTTCGGGGGCCTACGAGCAGTACTTC. Protein sequence: CASSSIPRLSGAYEQYF. The rearrangement uses TRBV28 and TRBJ2-7, with a tentative D call TRBD2 (6 bases). Germline V gives CDR1 MDHEN, CDR2 SYDVKM. This CDR3 is 17 amino acids long. The germline V and J ends were trimmed by 4 bases and 2 bases, with 21 bases remaining between them.

The genes are TRBV7-2 and TRBJ1-1; D is possibly TRBD1 (6 bases). Trimming took off 1 base at V and 3 bases at J, with 18 bases between the two ends. The CDR3 is 17 amino acids. Germline CDR1 and CDR2: SGHTA and FQGNSA. CDR3 amino acids: CASSLEGLAWGHTEAFF. For the CDR3, the DNA is TGTGCCAGCAGCTTAGAAGGTTTGGCCTGGGGGCACACTGAAGCTTTCTTT.